Listed here are 29 T cell receptor beta chains from one sample, sequenced in a study of response to subunit inactivated influenza vaccine. From the RT-PCR reads, TCRdb called clonotypes with MiXCR, one entry per CDR3 protein. The data contain around 200,000 distinct CDR3 sequences, around 14% of them seen just once; the ten biggest clones take up 26%. This specimen was CD8+ T cells sorted from PBMCs, taken 4 to 6 days after vaccination. These receptor sequences come from a man aged 45-65 years who received an inactivated influenza vaccine.

V gene TRBV7-2 combines with J gene TRBJ2-1; D gene unclear. The CDR3 extends over 13 amino acids. Trimming pared 6 bases from V and 6 bases from J, leaving 12 bases between. Germline V lookup: CDR1 SGHTA, CDR2 FQGNSA. Here the CDR3 DNA reads TGTGCCAGCAGTAGCCCAGGCCTCAATGAGCAGTTCTTC. Protein sequence: CASSSPGLNEQFF.

The genes are TRBV30 and TRBJ1-2; D may be TRBD1 (5 bases). V dropped 6 bases and J dropped 1 base, with 12 bases sitting between them. CDR3 length equals 13 residues. Germline CDR1 and CDR2: GTSNPN and SVGIG (reference sequence). CDR3 DNA sequence: TGTGCCTGCGACGACAGAGATAACTATGGCTACACCTTC. It specifies CACDDRDNYGYTF.

The V call is TRBV28, the J call TRBJ1-1; TRBD1 matches at 7 bases. Looked up from germline, CDR1 is MDHEN and CDR2 is SYDVKM. V dropped 2 bases and J dropped 5; count of bases not matched to a gene: 5. CDR3 length: 14 residues. The CDR3 coding sequence is TGTGCCAGCAGTTTAACAGGGGTGGGGACTGAAGCTTTCTTT. This translates into CASSLTGVGTEAFF.

This clonotype was detected only a few times. The V call is TRBV6-2 or TRBV6-3, the J call TRBJ2-5; the D gene is possibly TRBD2 (5 bases). The germline V gene encodes CDR1 MNHEY and CDR2 SVGEGT. This CDR3 is built from 13 residues. With 6 bases removed from V and 7 bases from J, the gap between germline ends came to 15 bases. CDR3 residues: CASSDLARVTQYF. CDR3 nucleotides: TGTGCCAGCAGCGACCTTGCGAGGGTGACCCAGTACTTC.

There are many counts of this clonotype. This chain's CDR3 is CASSYRIGFSTSGGPGELFF. The CDR3 DNA sequence: TGTGCCAGCAGTTACCGGATTGGGTTCTCGACTAGCGGGGGTCCCGGGGAGCTGTTTTTT. J is TRBJ2-2 and V is TRBV6-2 or TRBV6-3, with 12 bases that match TRBD2. The CDR3 is 20 residues long. The V segment lost 2 bases and the J segment 6 bases; nucleotides outside the gene matches: 16. Germline CDR1 reads MNHEY; CDR2 reads SVGEGT.

This clonotype was detected a few times. This chain connects TRBV20-1 to TRBJ2-1, with TRBD2 identical over 13 bases. With 5 bases clipped from V and 9 bases from J, the junction kept 7 bases outside the gene matches. The CDR3 is 14 amino acids. Per the germline V gene, CDR1 is DFQATT and CDR2 is SNEGSKA (reference sequence). The CDR3 loop is CSAWRLAGGGEQFF. The CDR3 DNA follows: TGCAGTGCTTGGAGACTAGCGGGAGGCGGTGAGCAGTTCTTC.

The chain recombines TRBV27 with TRBJ2-6; 7 bases are a match to TRBD1. This CDR3 contains 16 residues. With 5 bases clipped from V and 3 bases from J, the junction kept 7 bases outside the gene matches. The germline gives CDR1 MNHEY, CDR2 SMNVEV (reference sequence). This CDR3 is CASSPTGAHGANVLTF. In DNA, the CDR3 is TGTGCCAGCAGTCCCACAGGGGCGCATGGGGCCAACGTCCTGACTTTC.

The rearrangement links TRBV20-1 to TRBJ2-1; D could derive from TRBD1 or TRBD2 (5 bases each). The CDR3 runs to 12 residues. Between the trimmed V and J ends, which lost 6 bases and 4 bases, there was a span of 10 bases. Germline V gene data show CDR1 as DFQATT and CDR2 as SNEGSKA (reference sequence). Here the CDR3 reads CSARGEYNEQFF. For the CDR3, the DNA is TGCAGTGCGCGAGGGGAATACAATGAGCAGTTCTTC.

The chain employs TRBV2 and TRBJ2-1, with TRBD2 matching 16 bases. Per germline, CDR1 SNHLY and CDR2 FYNNEI. Trimming removed 6 bases from V and 10 bases from J; junction bases left unmatched: 9. The CDR3 sequence is 16 residues long. The CDR3 is CASRPGTSGRAREQFF. CDR3 bases: TGTGCCAGCAGACCCGGGACTAGCGGGAGGGCCCGGGAGCAGTTCTTC. The full variable domain, its missing parts supplied by reference TRBV2 and TRBJ2-1, is EPEVTQTPSHQVTQMGQEVILRCVPISNHLYFYWYRQILGQKVEFLVSFYNNEISEKSEIFDDQFSVERPDGSNFTLKIRSTKLEDSAMYFCASRPGTSGRAREQFFGPGTRLTVL.

CDR3 amino acids: CSVETRTGDNEQYF. CDR3 in DNA: TGCAGCGTTGAAACGCGGACAGGGGATAACGAGCAGTACTTC. V is TRBV29-1 and J is TRBJ2-7; TRBD1 aligns across 9 bases. V lost 2 bases, J lost 5 bases, and 7 bases stayed unmatched. The CDR3 has 14 residues. Germline V gene sequence: CDR1 SQVTM, CDR2 ANQGSEA.

This clonotype showed up just a few times. The CDR3 region has the DNA TGTGCCAGTCTGGATCAGGGGGATGAGCAGTTCTTC. Translated: CASLDQGDEQFF. V gene TRBV12-3 or TRBV12-4 combines with J gene TRBJ2-1, with 7 nucleotides matching TRBD1. The junction had 7 bases not matched to a gene; V was cut back by 9 bases and J by 8 bases. The CDR3 has 12 amino acids.

The chain uses TRBV28 and TRBJ2-7; 7 bases line up with TRBD1. The CDR3 has 14 amino acids. The germline CDR1 and CDR2 sequences are MDHEN and SYDVKM. V gave up 6 bases and J gave up 2 bases; unmatched junction bases: 7. In DNA, the CDR3 is TGTGCCAGCAGACCGACAGGGTTCCCCTACGAGCAGTACTTC. Translating it yields CASRPTGFPYEQYF. Based on the CDR3 plus reference TRBV28 and TRBJ2-7, the full variable domain is DVKVTQSSRYLVKRTGEKVFLECVQDMDHENMFWYRQDPGLGLRLIYFSYDVKMKEKGDIPEGYSVSREKKERFSLILESASTNQTSMYLCASRPTGFPYEQYFGPGTRLTVT.

This clonotype appeared many times. The chain couples TRBV12-3 or TRBV12-4 to TRBJ2-1; the match to TRBD2 covers 10 bases. This CDR3 contains 16 residues. The V gene end was trimmed by 5 bases and the J gene end by 4 bases; junction bases not matched to a gene: 8. CDR3 sequence reads: CASSAGLAEPYNEQFF. The CDR3 nucleotides read TGTGCCAGCAGTGCCGGACTAGCGGAGCCTTACAATGAGCAGTTCTTC.

This clonotype was observed a handful of times. The rearrangement joins TRBV3-1 to TRBJ1-1; D unresolved. The CDR3 runs 15 residues. Germline V gene sequence: CDR1 LGHDT, CDR2 YNNKEL (reference sequence). V lost 3 bases and J 2 bases, leaving 13 bases between the germline ends. The CDR3 protein is CASSQLGTSNTEAFF. For the CDR3, the DNA is TGTGCCAGCAGCCAGTTGGGTACATCCAACACTGAAGCTTTCTTT.

This clonotype came up a few times. The CDR3 reads CASGTSAADTQYF. The DNA of the CDR3 is TGTGCCAGCGGGACTAGCGCGGCAGATACGCAGTATTTT. J is TRBJ2-3 and V is TRBV6-6, with 10 bases lining up with TRBD2. Germline values: CDR1 MNHNY, CDR2 SVGAGI (reference sequence). V gave up 8 bases and J gave up 4 bases; unmatched junction bases: 3. CDR3 length equals 13 residues.

The J gene is TRBJ2-7, the V gene TRBV20-1; possible D gene TRBD2, 5 bases. V lost 4 bases to trimming and J lost 0 bases, with 10 bases between them. Germline assignment: CDR1 DFQATT and CDR2 SNEGSKA (reference sequence). The CDR3 has 13 residues. This chain's CDR3 is CSAKSGNSYEQYF. In DNA form, the CDR3 reads TGCAGTGCTAAAAGCGGTAACTCCTACGAGCAGTACTTC.

This clonotype was picked up a small number of times. The rearrangement links TRBV4-3 to TRBJ1-2; the D gene is possibly TRBD1 (5 bases). Germline V CDR1 and CDR2: LGHNA, YSLEER. CDR3 length equals 13 residues. Trimming removed 6 bases from V and 4 bases from J, with 12 bases in between. The CDR3 DNA follows: TGCGCCAGCAGGGAAAGCGGGGGCTATGGCTACACCTTC. Encoded protein: CASRESGGYGYTF.

This clonotype came up a few times. V and J are TRBV7-8 and TRBJ1-1; possible D gene TRBD1, 5 bases. Germline CDR1 SGHVS, CDR2 FQNEAQ. V shed 0 bases and J shed 5 bases, with 16 bases lying between them. The length of the CDR3 is 16 residues. This CDR3 is CASSLAVRGGWTEAFF. The CDR3 region has the DNA TGTGCCAGCAGCTTAGCGGTCCGGGGCGGATGGACTGAAGCTTTCTTT.

The rearrangement joins TRBV6-6 to TRBJ2-3; a possible D gene is TRBD2 (7 bases). The V end was cut by 6 bases, the J end by 2 bases, with 9 bases between. CDR3 length equals 13 residues. Per germline, CDR1 MNHNY and CDR2 SVGAGI (reference sequence). In nucleotides, the CDR3 is TGTGCCAGCAGAGGGGGGGTCACAGATACGCAGTATTTT. Amino acid sequence: CASRGGVTDTQYF.

This chain uses TRBV27 with TRBJ2-7; D unresolved. CDR1 is MNHEY and CDR2 is SMNVEV in the germline V gene (reference sequence). The CDR3 length is 15 residues. Trimming left V 6 bases short and J 0 bases short, with 15 bases between. The CDR3 sequence: CASSSSRGNSYEQYF. CDR3 in DNA: TGTGCCAGCAGCTCCTCCCGAGGCAACTCCTACGAGCAGTACTTC.

This clonotype appeared many times. The chain has TRBV2 and TRBJ2-2; TRBD2 matches 8 bases. V gave up 2 bases and J gave up 1 base; unmatched junction bases: 9. This CDR3 region has 18 residues. CDR1 is SNHLY and CDR2 is FYNNEI in the germline V gene. CDR3 in amino acids: CASSEPKGAGENTGELFF. In DNA form, the CDR3 reads TGTGCCAGCAGTGAACCGAAAGGAGCGGGGGAGAACACCGGGGAGCTGTTTTTT. The full variable domain, rest sourced from reference TRBV2 and TRBJ2-2, is EPEVTQTPSHQVTQMGQEVILRCVPISNHLYFYWYRQILGQKVEFLVSFYNNEISEKSEIFDDQFSVERPDGSNFTLKIRSTKLEDSAMYFCASSEPKGAGENTGELFFGEGSRLTVL.

This clonotype showed up just a few times. The rearrangement uses TRBV7-9 and TRBJ2-7; D may correspond to TRBD1 or TRBD2 (5 bases each). The CDR3 is 14 amino acids. CDR1 SEHNR and CDR2 FQNEAQ come from the germline V gene (reference sequence). Trimming shortened V by 2 bases and J by 2 bases, and 10 bases separated the two germline ends. As DNA, the CDR3 is TGTGCCAGCAGCTTACGGGACCGGCCCTACGAGCAGTACTTC. Protein product: CASSLRDRPYEQYF.

The chain is built from TRBV30 and TRBJ2-7, with 12 bases matching TRBD2. CDR1 is GTSNPN and CDR2 is SVGIG in the germline V gene (reference sequence). The V gene end was trimmed by 2 bases and the J gene end by 4 bases; junction bases not matched to a gene: 9. The CDR3 extends over 16 amino acids. Written as DNA, the CDR3 is TGTGCCTGGAGTTACCCTACTAGCGGGAGGCGGTACGAGCAGTACTTC. Protein product: CAWSYPTSGRRYEQYF.

The rearrangement uses TRBV5-1 and TRBJ2-7; D ambiguous. Looked up from germline, CDR1 is SGHRS and CDR2 is YFSETQ. V gave up 0 bases and J gave up 4 bases, with 8 bases separating them. This CDR3 has 13 amino acids. DNA for the CDR3: TGCGCCAGCAGCTTGGAGGGTCGTTACGAGCAGTACTTC. Translated, it gives CASSLEGRYEQYF.

This clonotype was observed many times. CDR3 residues: CASSQRKTGPAGTQYF. CDR3 sequence (DNA): TGCGCCAGCAGCCAAAGGAAGACAGGGCCGGCCGGAACGCAGTATTTT. The genes are TRBV4-1 and TRBJ2-3, with 7 bases matching TRBD1. Germline assignment: CDR1 MGHRA and CDR2 YSYEKL. Losses at the gene ends were 2 bases for V and 9 bases for J; bases not matched to a gene: 14. This CDR3 has 16 amino acids.

This clonotype turned up a few times. CDR3 coding DNA: TGTGCTTCGGGGAGCTCCTACAATGAGCAGTTCTTC. Translated: CASGSSYNEQFF. The V call is TRBV12-3 or TRBV12-4, the J call TRBJ2-1; a possible D gene is TRBD2 (5 bases). The CDR3 loop spans 12 amino acids.

This clonotype came up a few times. The V call is TRBV9, the J call TRBJ1-2, with TRBD1 identical over 9 bases. Germline assignment: CDR1 SGDLS and CDR2 YYNGEE. Losses at the gene ends were 4 bases for V and 7 bases for J; bases not matched to a gene: 11. The CDR3 sequence is 15 residues long. The CDR3 nucleotides read TGTGCCAGCAGCCACACCTTCACAGGGGGCGGTGGCTACACCTTC. Translation gives CASSHTFTGGGGYTF.

Relative to its sample, this clonotype is medium-sized (0.01 to 0.1%). The chain uses TRBV7-9 and TRBJ2-7; D uncertain. The CDR3 totals 13 residues. Germline V gene lookup returns CDR1 SEHNR and CDR2 FQNEAQ (reference sequence). V was cut by 3 bases and J by 2 bases, with 8 bases left in between. CDR3 region: CASSLHGTYEQYF. In DNA, the CDR3 is TGTGCCAGCAGCTTGCACGGAACCTACGAGCAGTACTTC.

Concerning this clonotype itself: Just one base apart from a much larger clone, this may be a read error. This chain links TRBV11-2 with TRBJ2-1; D gene uncertain. The CDR3 has 13 residues. Germline values: CDR1 SGHAT, CDR2 FQNNGV. V shed 11 bases and J shed 7 bases, with 18 bases lying between them. The CDR3 here is CACEAVGLNEQFF. The CDR3 nucleotides are TGTGCCTGCGAGGCGGTAGGGCTTAATGAGCAGTTCTTC.